The present T cell receptor beta chain was sequenced within a study of cytomegalovirus exposure and HLA in healthy donors. For the study at large: Genotyping showed less than 85% of roughly 400 donors falling in the Caucasian-associated ancestry cluster. General study results and limits: In a later analysis, HLA-associated beta chains showed higher expansion and lower generation probabilities than comparable chains. Likely technical artifact: a cluster of highly shared sequence variants.

The PCR made use of 60 Vbeta and 13 Jbeta primers. Only in-frame clones appear in the TCRdb table, and some are missing; sequencing was by immunoSEQ multiplex PCR. Altogether 80,000 to 100,000 clones are present, about 69% being singletons, with the ten largest covering more than 15%. To note about this clone: Its antigen is unknown.

J gave up 4 bases and V 1 base, and 8 bases lay outside the gene matches. CDR3 size: 17 residues. Germline CDR1 and CDR2: LNHDA and SQIVND (reference sequence). The source of this sequence is a young woman in good health and CMV-seropositive. This rearrangement joins TRBV19 to TRBJ2-1; the match to TRBD2 covers 9 bases. The sequencing sample was made of PBMCs. CDR3 sequence: CASSIALGLAVYNEQFF. CDR3 coding DNA: TGTGCCAGTAGTATAGCCTTGGGACTAGCAGTATACAATGAGCAGTTCTTC.